These 13 T cell receptor beta chains were sequenced from one sample in a study of T cells in Graves' hyperthyroidism and ophthalmopathy. RNA transcripts were the template for amplifying TCR beta CDR3 regions. With the HTBI primer set, the TCR CDR3 went through a first round of RT-PCR. TCRdb reprocessed the multiplex PCR reads with MiXCR, giving one entry per CDR3 protein. The profile shows approximately 370,000 distinct CDR3 sequences, under 15% of them singletons. The material sequenced was blood. These receptors were taken from a woman aged 25-40 years with Graves' hyperthyroidism.

The table lists this clonotype with many counts. The chain joins TRBV2 to TRBJ1-5; a possible D gene is TRBD1 (6 bases). The V end was cut by 8 bases, the J end by 3 bases, with 11 bases between. Per the germline V gene, CDR1 is SNHLY and CDR2 is FYNNEI. This CDR3 is 13 amino acids long. The CDR3 spells CASQDRTNQPQHF. Here the CDR3 DNA reads TGTGCCAGCCAGGACAGAACCAATCAGCCCCAGCATTTT.

This clonotype has just a few counts. The rearrangement joins TRBV5-1 to TRBJ1-6; TRBD1 aligns across 7 bases. V gave up 3 bases and J gave up 5 bases; unmatched junction bases: 14. This CDR3 contains 18 residues. Per germline, CDR1 SGHRS and CDR2 YFSETQ. The CDR3 here is CASSYVGGTTLNNSPLHF. The DNA of the CDR3 is TGCGCCAGCAGCTACGTAGGGGGCACCACATTAAATAATTCACCCCTCCACTTT. Supplemented by reference TRBV5-1 and TRBJ1-6, the full variable domain reads KAGVTQTPRYLIKTRGQQVTLSCSPISGHRSVSWYQQTPGQGLQFLFEYFSETQRNKGNFPGRFSGRQFSNSRSEMNVSTLELGDSALYLCASSYVGGTTLNNSPLHFGNGTRLTVT.

This clonotype showed up many times. The rearrangement uses TRBV28 and TRBJ2-2; no definite D call. The CDR3 covers 14 residues. The germline CDR1 and CDR2 sequences are MDHEN and SYDVKM. The V and J ends lost 7 bases and 0 bases respectively, with 9 bases between them. This chain's CDR3 is CASKGRPNTGELFF. Written as DNA, the CDR3 is TGTGCCAGCAAGGGCAGACCGAACACCGGGGAGCTGTTTTTT.

This clonotype was picked up many times. The chain combines TRBV12-3 or TRBV12-4 with TRBJ2-5; 12 nucleotides match TRBD1. V lost 3 bases, J lost 4 bases, and 3 bases stayed unmatched. The CDR3 covers 15 residues. The CDR3 reads CASSFGTGGVETQYF. The CDR3 coding sequence is TGTGCCAGCAGTTTTGGGACAGGGGGCGTAGAGACCCAGTACTTC.

The rearrangement uses TRBV7-9 and TRBJ1-2; D is unresolved. Germline V gene sequence: CDR1 SEHNR, CDR2 FQNEAQ (reference sequence). The CDR3 has 14 amino acids. With 1 base removed from V and 4 bases from J, the gap between germline ends came to 10 bases. CDR3 in DNA: TGTGCCAGCAGCTTAGAAACGGCAGTCTATGGCTACACCTTC. Protein product: CASSLETAVYGYTF.

This clonotype occurred a few times. The chain couples TRBV19 to TRBJ2-5; 9 bases are a match to TRBD1. CDR3 size: 14 residues. Germline-derived CDR1 and CDR2 are LNHDA and SQIVND (reference sequence). The ends lost 5 bases at V and 3 bases at J; junction bases unmatched: 4. The CDR3 sequence: CASSLWTGEETQYF. CDR3 coding DNA: TGTGCCAGTAGTCTCTGGACAGGGGAAGAGACCCAGTACTTC.

This clonotype has a count of ten or more. V gene TRBV20-1 combines with J gene TRBJ1-1; D unclear. V was pared by 3 bases and J by 6 bases, with 8 bases between. The CDR3 extends over 11 amino acids. The germline gives CDR1 DFQATT, CDR2 SNEGSKA (reference sequence). The DNA for the CDR3 is TGCAGTGCTAGTTTGTCGCCTGAAGCTTTCTTT. Encoded protein: CSASLSPEAFF.

Note on this clonotype: This may be a read error, as it is one base from a much larger clone. The chain couples TRBV30 to TRBJ2-1; tentatively, D is TRBD2 (6 bases). The V gene's germline CDR1 is GTSNPN and CDR2 SVGIG (reference sequence). V lost 3 bases and J 6 bases, leaving 15 bases between the germline ends. The CDR3 totals 14 residues. CDR3 sequence (DNA): TGTGCCTGGAGGCGGGGCGGGACCGGCAATGAGCAGTTCTTC. Translated, it gives CAWRRGGTGNEQFF.

For the CDR3, the DNA is TGCAGTGCTGGACCGGGACAGGGTTGGGAAAAACTGTTTTTT. This translates into CSAGPGQGWEKLFF. The chain couples TRBV20-1 to TRBJ1-4; 9 bases match TRBD1. V lost 5 bases to trimming and J lost 8 bases; unmatched junction nucleotides: 9. The CDR3 totals 14 residues. Germline loops: CDR1 DFQATT, CDR2 SNEGSKA (reference sequence).

This clonotype showed up many times. The rearrangement uses TRBV9 and TRBJ2-7; D is possibly TRBD2 (5 bases). The CDR3 length is 16 residues. CDR1 is SGDLS, CDR2 YYNGEE, per germline. V was cut by 1 base and J by 3 bases, with 17 bases left in between. The CDR3 region has the DNA TGTGCCAGCAGCGTATCCTTGGCGGGTGCAATCTACGAGCAGTACTTC. This translates into CASSVSLAGAIYEQYF.

There are a few counts of this clonotype. The chain carries TRBV10-3 and TRBJ1-1, with unresolved D. The germline CDR1 and CDR2 sequences are ENHRY and SYGVKD. This CDR3 has 15 residues. The V gene lost 3 bases and the J gene lost 7 bases, with 18 bases spanning the gap. CDR3 in DNA: TGTGCCATCAGTGATGTTGGTGGCAATGGACGTGAAGCTTTCTTT. Its protein product is CAISDVGGNGREAFF.

The chain uses TRBV27 and TRBJ1-4, with a possible D match to TRBD1 (6 bases). The CDR3 covers 15 residues. The V and J ends lost 3 bases and 3 bases respectively, with 11 bases between them. Per the germline V gene, CDR1 is MNHEY and CDR2 is SMNVEV (reference sequence). As DNA, the CDR3 is TGTGCCAGCAGTTTCGGGGGGCGCGCTAATGAAAAACTGTTTTTT. It encodes CASSFGGRANEKLFF.

The table lists this clonotype with many counts. This chain joins TRBV28 and TRBJ2-7; D is unresolved. The length of the CDR3 is 14 residues. Trimming stripped 5 bases from V and 0 bases from J, with 11 bases between. CDR1 is MDHEN, CDR2 SYDVKM, per germline. CDR3 DNA sequence: TGTGCCAGCAGTCCCGTTAGCCCCTCCTACGAGCAGTACTTC. Translated, it gives CASSPVSPSYEQYF.